These T cell receptor beta chains were read from a single sample in a study of T cells in tumors after PD-1 blockade. The method was immunoSEQ multiplex PCR; TCRdb's version includes in-frame clones alone and lacks a portion of them. The sample has approximately 34,000 clones, 55% to 80% seen once. The source was PBMCs, collected after anti-PD-1 treatment. The source of these receptors is a human donor with basal cell carcinoma. Each CDR3 is given with its conserved first and last residue. Each record gives: V gene, D gene, J gene, clone size, CDR3 DNA, CDR3 protein. A D gene is named only where the DNA matches it firmly. Size values are once, few and many counts, or a class for expanded clones, and some rows have none.

>TRBV9|NA|TRBJ2-3|NA
TGTGCCAGCCAACGGGGGCGGGGGTACACAGATACGCAGTATTTT
CASQRGRGYTDTQYF
>TRBV12-5|NA|TRBJ1-1|NA
TGTGCTAGTGGTCCCCCAAAAGGAGCGAACACTGAAGCTTTCTTT
CASGPPKGANTEAFF
>TRBV2|NA|TRBJ2-7|NA
TGTGCCAGCAGCCCAATGACTACAAACTCCTACGAGCAGTACTTC
CASSPMTTNSYEQYF
>TRBV27|NA|TRBJ1-2|once
TGTGCCAGCAGTCCCCGAGGCCTTCCCGCACGGGGCTACACCTTC
CASSPRGLPARGYTF
>TRBV5-1|NA|TRBJ1-1|few
TGCGCCAGCAGCTTGGGCAGTTTCCCGAACACTGAAGCTTTCTTT
CASSLGSFPNTEAFF
>TRBV28|NA|TRBJ1-4|once
TGTGCCAGCAGCCGAGCAGGGGTAACTAATGAAAAACTGTTTTTT
CASSRAGVTNEKLFF
>TRBV5-1|NA|TRBJ1-4|NA
TGCGCCAGCAGCTTGTCAGGGAGGGGGGCCAGGGGAGGCGAAAAACTGTTTTTT
CASSLSGRGARGGEKLFF
>TRBV9|NA|TRBJ1-2|NA
TGTGCCAGCAGCAAGCGGGGGGACTATGGCTACACCTTC
CASSKRGDYGYTF
>TRBV24-1|NA|TRBJ1-2|NA
TGTGCCACCAGTGCTCCTTATGGCTACACCTTC
CATSAPYGYTF
>TRBV15|TRBD1|TRBJ1-3|NA
TGTGCCACCAGCAGTGGACAGGGCGGAAACACCATATATTTT
CATSSGQGGNTIYF
>TRBV9|NA|TRBJ2-7|NA
TGTGCCAGCAGCGCCCAGGGGAGGGCGGGCGAGCAGTACTTC
CASSAQGRAGEQYF
>TRBV9|NA|TRBJ2-1|NA
TGTGCCAGCAGCGTCAAAGAGGGGTCCTACAATGAGCAGTTCTTC
CASSVKEGSYNEQFF
>TRBV19|NA|TRBJ2-7|NA
TGTGCCAGTAGTCCACGGAGCAGGGGTTTGTACGAGCAGTACTTC
CASSPRSRGLYEQYF
>TRBV5-6|TRBD1|TRBJ1-1|NA
TGTGCCAGCAGCTTGAAAAGACAGGGAGGGACTGAAGCTTTCTTT
CASSLKRQGGTEAFF
>TRBV7-2|TRBD2|TRBJ2-7|NA
TGTGCCAGCAGTCGACTAGCGGCAGCTCTGGGGGGCTACGAGCAGTACTTC
CASSRLAAALGGYEQYF
>TRBV7-2|NA|TRBJ1-1|NA
TGTGCCAGCAGCCCAATGGGACAGAACACTGAAGCTTTCTTT
CASSPMGQNTEAFF
>TRBV11-3|NA|TRBJ2-7|NA
TGTGCCAGCAGCAACCCTCACAGACCCGAGCAGTACTTC
CASSNPHRPEQYF
>TRBV6-2/TRBV6-3|NA|TRBJ2-1|few
TGTGCCAGCAGCCGGACCATTAATCTTCAGTTCTTC
CASSRTINLQFF
>TRBV7-2|TRBD1|TRBJ2-1|once
TGTGCCAGCAGCCCGACGGACAGGGTTCGAGAGCAGTTCTTC
CASSPTDRVREQFF
>TRBV6-5|TRBD2|TRBJ2-1|once
TGTGCCAGCAGTTACTCCAGCGGGGGGGCCGACAATGAGCAGTTCTTC
CASSYSSGGADNEQFF
>TRBV5-1|TRBD2|TRBJ2-3|NA
TGCGCCAGCGACTTAGCGGGCGCTAGCACAGATACGCAGTATTTT
CASDLAGASTDTQYF
>TRBV7-9|TRBD2|TRBJ2-3|NA
TGTGCCAGCAGCTCGGGGACTAGCGGGGGCGTAGATACGCAGTATTTT
CASSSGTSGGVDTQYF
>TRBV6-5|NA|TRBJ1-5|NA
TGTGCCAGCAGTTCTGCAGGGGAGGGGGGACAGCCCCAGCATTTT
CASSSAGEGGQPQHF
>TRBV7-8|TRBD2|TRBJ2-3|NA
TGTGCCAGCAGCATAACTAGCGGGAGTACAGATACGCAGTATTTT
CASSITSGSTDTQYF
>TRBV9|NA|TRBJ2-7|once
TGTGCCAGCAGCGTCGGGACGCATACTTACGAGCAGTACTTC
CASSVGTHTYEQYF
>TRBV10-1|NA|TRBJ2-1|NA
TGCGCCAGCAGTGTCCCCAGATCCTACAATGAGCAGTTCTTC
CASSVPRSYNEQFF
>TRBV6-5|NA|TRBJ1-1|NA
TGTGCCAGCAGTTTACTCCCTGGGGCGGCGAACGCTGAAGCTTTCTTT
CASSLLPGAANAEAFF
>TRBV5-1|NA|TRBJ2-1|NA
TGCGCCAGCAGTCCAGGGGACGGGTTTTACAATGAGCAGTTCTTC
CASSPGDGFYNEQFF
>TRBV5-1|NA|TRBJ2-6|few
TGCGCCAGCAGCTTGGAGAGCGGGGGGGCCAACGTCCTGACTTTC
CASSLESGGANVLTF
>TRBV5-4|NA|TRBJ2-3|medium-sized
TGTGCCAGCAGCTGGTCAGGGACTTACACAGATACGCAGTATTTT
CASSWSGTYTDTQYF
>TRBV7-9|TRBD1|TRBJ2-6|once
TGTGCCAGCAGCTTACAGGGGGCTGGGGCCAACGTCCTGACTTTC
CASSLQGAGANVLTF
>TRBV6-2/TRBV6-3|NA|TRBJ1-6|NA
TGTGCCAGCAGTTACCGCACGCGGAATTCACCCCTCCACTTT
CASSYRTRNSPLHF
>TRBV7-2|TRBD2|TRBJ2-2|NA
TGTGCCAGCAGCCCCACGACTAGCGGGAGACCGAACACCGGGGAGCTGTTTTTT
CASSPTTSGRPNTGELFF
>TRBV6-4|TRBD2|TRBJ2-1|NA
TGTGCCAGCAGTGACTCAGGACTAGCGAGTGGGGGTGAGCAGTTCTTC
CASSDSGLASGGEQFF
>TRBV24-1|NA|TRBJ1-2|NA
TGTGCCACCAGTGATAGGGTTGGCTACACCTTC
CATSDRVGYTF
>TRBV7-2|NA|TRBJ2-3|NA
TGTGCCAGCAGCTTAATCCTGGGCACAGATACGCAGTATTTT
CASSLILGTDTQYF
>TRBV4-2|NA|TRBJ1-6|few
TGTGCCAGCAGCCAAGTCGCCGGGGGGAATGGGTCACCCCTCCACTTT
CASSQVAGGNGSPLHF
>TRBV20-1|NA|TRBJ1-2|few
TGCAGTGCTCCAGGGAGAGATGGCTACACCTTC
CSAPGRDGYTF
>TRBV11-1|TRBD1|TRBJ2-1|few
TGTGCCAGCAGCTTACGACAGGGCTGGGGCAATGAGCAGTTCTTC
CASSLRQGWGNEQFF
>TRBV29-1|TRBD2|TRBJ2-5|NA
TGCAGCGTTGAAGAGACTAGCGGACCCTTCCAAGAGACCCAGTACTTC
CSVEETSGPFQETQYF